The next 32 T cell receptor beta chains were all read from a single sample in a study of T cell responses to AZD1222 COVID-19 vaccine. TCRdb's copy holds only in-frame clones and misses some; the assay was immunoSEQ multiplex PCR. The data hold 150,000 to 200,000 clones, with 85% to 95% observed a single time. Sequencing was performed on peripheral blood, taken on day 0 of AZD1222 vaccination. These receptor sequences come from an adult in good health.

This clone was found once. The chain recombines TRBV28 with TRBJ2-1, with 9 bases identical to TRBD2. This CDR3 is built from 16 residues. Germline lookup yields CDR1 MDHEN and CDR2 SYDVKM. Unmatched junction bases numbered 5, after V lost 3 bases and J lost 2 bases. The CDR3 spells CASSLWREGTYNEQFF. In DNA form, the CDR3 reads TGTGCCAGCAGTTTGTGGCGGGAGGGAACCTACAATGAGCAGTTCTTC.

This rearrangement joins TRBV23-1 to TRBJ1-2, with D perhaps matching TRBD1 (5 bases). TRBV23-1 is filed as an ORF, its function uncertain. The CDR3 covers 15 residues. Trimming took off 6 bases at V and 7 bases at J, with 21 bases between the two ends. The CDR3 region is CASSPPPGRVGGYTF. Here the CDR3 DNA reads TGCGCCAGCAGCCCACCACCTGGCAGGGTGGGTGGCTACACCTTC.

DNA for the CDR3: TGTGCCAGCAGTTTTATGGACAGGGTCGGGTACGAGCAGTACTTC. Amino acids: CASSFMDRVGYEQYF. V usage is TRBV28 and J usage is TRBJ2-7; 8 nucleotides agree with TRBD1. In germline, CDR1 is MDHEN, CDR2 SYDVKM. V gave up 3 bases and J gave up 4 bases; unmatched junction bases: 8. CDR3 size: 15 residues. Looking up the rest from reference TRBV28 and TRBJ2-7 gives the full variable domain: DVKVTQSSRYLVKRTGEKVFLECVQDMDHENMFWYRQDPGLGLRLIYFSYDVKMKEKGDIPEGYSVSREKKERFSLILESASTNQTSMYLCASSFMDRVGYEQYFGPGTRLTVT.

The V gene is TRBV7-9, the J gene TRBJ2-2, with D possibly matching TRBD2 (6 bases). V lost 5 bases and J lost 3, with 13 bases in between. CDR1 SEHNR and CDR2 FQNEAQ come from the germline V gene (reference sequence). The length of the CDR3 is 15 residues. This chain's CDR3 is CASSRGGADTGELFF. The CDR3 DNA is TGTGCCAGCAGCCGAGGAGGGGCTGACACCGGGGAGCTGTTTTTT. Looking up the rest from reference TRBV7-9 and TRBJ2-2 gives the full variable domain: DTGVSQNPRHKITKRGQNVTFRCDPISEHNRLYWYRQTLGQGPEFLTYFQNEAQLEKSRLLSDRFSAERPKGSFSTLEIQRTEQGDSAMYLCASSRGGADTGELFFGEGSRLTVL.

In this sample, this clone turned up once. V is TRBV5-1 and J is TRBJ2-3; 9 bases match TRBD1. V lost 2 bases, J lost 6 bases, and 4 bases stayed unmatched. CDR1 and CDR2 (germline): SGHRS, YFSETQ. This CDR3 is built from 14 residues. CDR3 sequence: CASSLTGGWDTQYF. CDR3 coding DNA: TGCGCCAGCAGCTTAACAGGGGGCTGGGATACGCAGTATTTT.

The chain couples TRBV30 to TRBJ1-5; weak D call: TRBD1 (6 bases). V was pared by 2 bases and J by 7 bases, with 12 bases between. The CDR3 consists of 13 residues. Germline V gives CDR1 GTSNPN, CDR2 SVGIG (reference sequence). The CDR3: CAWSSGEGQPQHF. The CDR3 DNA sequence: TGTGCCTGGAGTTCAGGGGAGGGACAGCCCCAGCATTTT.

The rearrangement links TRBV6-2 or TRBV6-3 to TRBJ2-1, with 10 bases aligning to TRBD2. Germline lookup yields CDR1 MNHEY and CDR2 SVGEGT. CDR3 length: 15 amino acids. V gave up 5 bases and J gave up 7 bases; unmatched junction bases: 8. The CDR3 DNA reads as TGTGCCAGCAGTGATCTAGCGGGAGTAGGGAATGAGCAGTTCTTC. Encoded protein: CASSDLAGVGNEQFF.

The chain joins TRBV5-4 to TRBJ2-1, with a tentative D call TRBD2 (6 bases). Germline CDR1 is SGHNT and CDR2 is YYREEE (reference sequence). Between the trimmed V and J ends, which lost 4 bases and 5 bases, there was a span of 16 bases. The CDR3 length is 15 residues. The CDR3 DNA reads TGTGCCAGCAGCGGGGGGAGCAGCCGCCACAATGAGCAGTTCTTC. The encoded protein is CASSGGSSRHNEQFF.

The chain has TRBV6-5 and TRBJ1-1; possibly TRBD1 for D (6 bases). The germline V gene encodes CDR1 MNHEY and CDR2 SVGAGI. The CDR3 has 16 amino acids. V lost 0 bases and J lost 0, with 11 bases in between. Here the CDR3 DNA reads TGTGCCAGCAGTTACTCGTACAGGGCCATGAACACTGAAGCTTTCTTT. Protein: CASSYSYRAMNTEAFF.

The chain joins TRBV28 to TRBJ1-4; TRBD1 agrees at 11 bases. J lost 10 bases, V lost 5 bases, and 9 bases had no gene match. The CDR3 length is 15 residues. The germline CDR1 and CDR2 sequences are MDHEN and SYDVKM. Here the CDR3 reads CASSPWTGGSGKLFF. The CDR3 region has the DNA TGTGCCAGCAGTCCCTGGACAGGGGGCAGTGGAAAACTGTTTTTT.

The V call is TRBV3-1 (or the pseudogene TRBV3-2), the J call TRBJ2-2; D is perhaps TRBD1 (6 bases). The CDR3 contains 15 residues. Trimming removed 1 base at V and 5 bases at J, with 11 bases between. Per germline, CDR1 LGHDT and CDR2 YNNKEL (reference sequence). This CDR3 reads CASSQVRTVTGELFF. CDR3 sequence (DNA): TGTGCCAGCAGCCAAGTTCGGACAGTTACCGGGGAGCTGTTTTTT.

The rearrangement uses TRBV9 and TRBJ2-7, with D maybe TRBD2 (6 bases). Per the germline V gene, CDR1 is SGDLS and CDR2 is YYNGEE. CDR3 size: 14 residues. Trimming took off 0 bases at V and 7 bases at J, with 14 bases between the two ends. The DNA for the CDR3 is TGTGCCAGCAGCGTAGTGGGGGAGGTGGGTGAGCAGTACTTC. This encodes CASSVVGEVGEQYF.

This clone was counted once. V is TRBV12-2 and J is TRBJ1-3; TRBD1 is the table's D call and was not checked against the DNA. TRBV12-2 is shown as a pseudogene. The CDR3 is 19 amino acids. CDR3 in DNA: TGTGCAAGTCGCGAACCGGGACAGGGGGCAACTTGGTCTGGAAACACCATATATTTT. It translates to CASREPGQGATWSGNTIYF.

The chain links TRBV11-2 to TRBJ1-1; D gene uncertain. CDR1 is SGHAT and CDR2 is FQNNGV in the germline V gene. CDR3 size: 12 residues. Trimming stripped 4 bases from V and 11 bases from J, with 14 bases between. The CDR3 DNA reads TGTGCCAGCAGCTCGTCTGACCGGAGGGCTTTCTTT. It translates to CASSSSDRRAFF.

The gene calls are TRBV27 and TRBJ2-7, with D perhaps TRBD2 (5 bases). Trimming cost V 6 bases and J 6 bases, with 18 bases left between them. CDR3 length: 14 amino acids. CDR1 is MNHEY and CDR2 is SMNVEV in the germline V gene (reference sequence). The CDR3 bases are TGTGCCAGCAGCACCGGGGTCTTTCCTAGCGAGCAGTACTTC. This sequence encodes CASSTGVFPSEQYF.

The chain carries TRBV6-5 and TRBJ2-2; D is perhaps TRBD1 (5 bases). Trimming shortened V by 6 bases and J by 0 bases, and 11 bases separated the two germline ends. The length of the CDR3 is 15 residues. CDR1 is MNHEY and CDR2 is SVGAGI in the germline V gene. DNA of the CDR3: TGTGCCAGCAGGTCAGGGCCCGCGAACACCGGGGAGCTGTTTTTT. Amino acids: CASRSGPANTGELFF.

This clone occurred once. This rearrangement joins TRBV18 to TRBJ2-2, with 10 bases matching TRBD2. Germline loops: CDR1 KGHSH, CDR2 LQKENI. This CDR3 is 19 amino acids long. The J segment lost 0 bases and the V segment lost 3 bases, leaving 10 bases of the junction unmatched. Written as DNA, the CDR3 is TGTGCCAGCTCACCCCGGACTAGCGGTTGGAACTCGAACACCGGGGAGCTGTTTTTT. It translates to CASSPRTSGWNSNTGELFF.

This clone appeared once. The chain uses TRBV30 and TRBJ2-1; 7 bases map to TRBD1. Germline V CDR1 and CDR2: GTSNPN, SVGIG (reference sequence). CDR3 size: 16 residues. J was trimmed by 5 bases and V by 0 bases; bases with no gene match: 10. The CDR3 here is CAWSVGRQGDDNEQFF. The CDR3 nucleotides are TGTGCCTGGAGTGTAGGGCGGCAGGGGGACGACAATGAGCAGTTCTTC.

This clone was recorded once. The chain carries TRBV24-1 and TRBJ2-1, with 8 bases fitting TRBD1. The germline CDR1 and CDR2 sequences are KGHDR and SFDVKD. The CDR3 is 17 amino acids. With 4 bases clipped from V and 2 bases from J, the junction kept 9 bases outside the gene matches. DNA for the CDR3: TGTGCCACCAGTGACCGCAGGGGGCTCGTCACCTACAATGAGCAGTTCTTC. Protein sequence: CATSDRRGLVTYNEQFF.

This rearrangement joins TRBV28 to TRBJ2-1, with 11 bases fitting TRBD2. The V and J ends lost 4 bases and 8 bases, in that order; junction bases with no gene match: 10. Per germline, CDR1 MDHEN and CDR2 SYDVKM. The CDR3 consists of 16 residues. Written as DNA, the CDR3 is TGTGCCAGCAGTTCCCTGACTAGCGGGGTCGGCGATGAGCAGTTCTTC. It specifies CASSSLTSGVGDEQFF.

The chain recombines TRBV18 with TRBJ1-2, with 8 nucleotides matching TRBD1. Germline-derived CDR1 and CDR2 are KGHSH and LQKENI. This CDR3 spans 13 amino acids. The ends lost 3 bases at V and 4 bases at J; junction bases unmatched: 1. Here the CDR3 DNA reads TGTGCCAGCTCACCCGACAGGGGCTATGGCTACACCTTC. Amino acid sequence: CASSPDRGYGYTF.

The CDR3 bases are TGCGCCAGCAGCCCCGGACAGGGGGGGTACGAGCAGTACTTC. As protein: CASSPGQGGYEQYF. This chain joins TRBV4-3 and TRBJ2-7; 10 bases match TRBD1. This CDR3 contains 14 residues. The V gene's germline CDR1 is LGHNA and CDR2 YSLEER. J gave up 4 bases and V 4 bases, and 4 bases lay outside the gene matches.

The chain employs TRBV28 and TRBJ2-7; 13 bases match TRBD2. The CDR3 length is 16 residues. The V gene's germline CDR1 is MDHEN and CDR2 SYDVKM. The junction had 12 bases not matched to a gene; V was cut back by 6 bases and J by 7 bases. In DNA form, the CDR3 reads TGTGCCAGCAGGCGGACTAGCGGGAGCGGTCTTGGTGAGCAGTACTTC. As protein: CASRRTSGSGLGEQYF. The full variable domain, with the rest looked up from reference TRBV28 and TRBJ2-7, is DVKVTQSSRYLVKRTGEKVFLECVQDMDHENMFWYRQDPGLGLRLIYFSYDVKMKEKGDIPEGYSVSREKKERFSLILESASTNQTSMYLCASRRTSGSGLGEQYFGPGTRLTVT.

There are a few counts of this clone. This rearrangement joins TRBV2 to TRBJ2-1; D possibly matches TRBD1 or TRBD2 (5 bases each). The V gene's germline CDR1 is SNHLY and CDR2 FYNNEI. This CDR3 has 16 residues. The V end was cut by 1 base, the J end by 4 bases, with 14 bases between. The CDR3: CASSEVGTGRYNEQFF. The DNA for the CDR3 is TGTGCCAGCAGTGAAGTCGGGACGGGAAGGTACAATGAGCAGTTCTTC. The full variable domain, in which reference TRBV2 and TRBJ2-1 provide the parts outside the CDR3, is EPEVTQTPSHQVTQMGQEVILRCVPISNHLYFYWYRQILGQKVEFLVSFYNNEISEKSEIFDDQFSVERPDGSNFTLKIRSTKLEDSAMYFCASSEVGTGRYNEQFFGPGTRLTVL.

The genes are TRBV7-3 and TRBJ2-7, with D uncertain. CDR1 is SGHTA and CDR2 is FQGTGA in the germline V gene. This CDR3 has 11 residues. V was trimmed by 1 base and J by 5 bases, leaving 3 bases between them. The CDR3 loop is CASSLRDEQYF. Here the CDR3 DNA reads TGTGCCAGCAGCTTAAGGGACGAGCAGTACTTC. Variable domain in full (rest from reference TRBV7-3 and TRBJ2-7): GAGVSQTPSNKVTEKGKYVELRCDPISGHTALYWYRQSLGQGPEFLIYFQGTGAADDSGLPNDRFFAVRPEGSVSTLKIQRTERGDSAVYLCASSLRDEQYFGPGTRLTVT.

V is TRBV7-2 and J is TRBJ2-5; D gene unclear. Germline-derived CDR1 and CDR2 are SGHTA and FQGNSA. This CDR3 contains 13 residues. Trimming cost V 1 base and J 5 bases, with 8 bases left between them. The CDR3 is CASSLEVAETQYF. The CDR3, as DNA: TGTGCCAGCAGCTTAGAGGTCGCCGAGACCCAGTACTTC.

The chain is built from TRBV5-6 and TRBJ1-1; perhaps TRBD1 as D (5 bases). Trimming cost V 4 bases and J 1 base, with 14 bases left between them. The CDR3 length is 15 residues. From germline, CDR1 is SGHDT and CDR2 YYEEEE. The CDR3 nucleotides read TGTGCCAGCAGCCCCCTGGGACGGACGAACACTGAAGCTTTCTTT. It specifies CASSPLGRTNTEAFF. Complete variable domain (other parts from reference TRBV5-6 and TRBJ1-1): DAGVTQSPTHLIKTRGQQVTLRCSPKSGHDTVSWYQQALGQGPQFIFQYYEEEERQRGNFPDRFSGHQFPNYSSELNVNALLLGDSALYLCASSPLGRTNTEAFFGQGTRLTVV.

V and J are TRBV19 and TRBJ1-1; D ambiguous. V was cut by 5 bases and J by 0 bases, with 1 base left in between. This CDR3 is built from 11 residues. Germline CDR1 is LNHDA and CDR2 is SQIVND (reference sequence). CDR3 sequence: CASSLNTEAFF. The CDR3 DNA reads TGTGCCAGTAGTCTGAACACTGAAGCTTTCTTT.

The V gene is TRBV12-3 or TRBV12-4, the J gene TRBJ2-7; the match to TRBD2 covers 9 bases. Losses at the gene ends were 5 bases for V and 2 bases for J; bases not matched to a gene: 1. This CDR3 contains 13 residues. This CDR3 is CASSRTSAYEQYF. The CDR3 region has the DNA TGTGCCAGCAGTCGGACTAGCGCCTACGAGCAGTACTTC.

CDR3 amino acids: CATSKGGEGNQPQHF. The CDR3 bases are TGTGCCACTTCTAAGGGGGGGGAAGGCAATCAGCCCCAGCATTTT. The chain employs TRBV6-5 and TRBJ1-5, with D tentatively TRBD1 (6 bases). Germline-derived CDR1 and CDR2 are MNHEY and SVGAGI. Deletions cut 10 bases from V and 2 bases from J, with 18 bases between. This CDR3 contains 15 residues.

The chain recombines TRBV5-8 with TRBJ2-2, with D uncertain. This CDR3 comprises 15 residues. CDR1 is SGHTS, CDR2 YDEGEE, per germline. The V gene lost 0 bases and the J gene lost 6 bases, with 12 bases spanning the gap. The CDR3 DNA reads TGTGCCAGCAGCTTGGTTGGCGGTCCCTCCGGGGAGCTGTTTTTT. As protein: CASSLVGGPSGELFF.

This clone has only one observation. The chain is built from TRBV7-9 and TRBJ1-1; D gene ambiguous. CDR3 length: 14 residues. V lost 1 base, J lost 4 bases, and 10 bases lay in between. CDR1 is SEHNR and CDR2 is FQNEAQ in the germline V gene (reference sequence). CDR3 DNA: TGTGCCAGCAGCTTAGAAGGGAAGTTCACTGAAGCTTTCTTT. It yields the protein CASSLEGKFTEAFF.